This T cell receptor beta chain was sequenced for a study of blood T cell repertoires in COVID-19. For the study at large: Donors in the United States, Italy and Spain gave samples during acute or convalescent COVID-19. The analysed material was cDNA or gDNA that came from T cells, B-cell-depleted T cells, or PBMCs.

This CDR3 has 14 amino acids. Per the germline V gene, CDR1 is MNHEY and CDR2 is SVGAGI. Trimming cost V 4 bases and J 1 base; bases outside gene matches: 3. Original analysis: By means of reference gene primer amplification, nucleated cell counts were estimated. Here immunoSEQ multiplex PCR was the method, and the copy in TCRdb shows in-frame clones only, minus some. D and trimming were read from the DNA, whereas the V and J calls and clone size are those reported in that table. Of 180,000 or so clones listed, approximately 90% are singletons. Sequencing input: peripheral blood. This TCR was recovered from a man younger than 30 with acute or convalescent COVID-19. This chain connects TRBV6-5 to TRBJ1-1; TRBD1 matches 7 bases. For the CDR3, the DNA is TGTGCCAGCAGTTGGACAGGAGAGAACACTGAAGCTTTCTTT. Translated: CASSWTGENTEAFF.